The 23 T cell receptor beta chains presented below share a single source sample, sequenced in a study of blood T cells in healthy people across ages. Through a sample-barcoded 5' primer and a J-beta primer mix, a second PCR was run for roughly 6 to 11 cycles. TCRdb re-analysed the 5' RACE reads in MiXCR, keeping a single row per CDR3 protein. The sample includes around 1,500,000 distinct CDR3 sequences, 28% of them seen just once. Sequencing used blood. The receptors originated from a woman aged 25 to 39 in good health.

The genes are TRBV18 and TRBJ2-2, with D possibly being TRBD2 (6 bases). V was trimmed by 2 bases and J by 2 bases, leaving 9 bases between them. This CDR3 contains 15 residues. The V gene's germline CDR1 is KGHSH and CDR2 LQKENI. CDR3 nucleotides: TGTGCCAGCTCACCAACGGGACTTAACACCGGGGAGCTGTTTTTT. Translation: CASSPTGLNTGELFF.

This clonotype occurred many times. This rearrangement joins TRBV4-1 to TRBJ2-1; TRBD2 matches at 13 bases. The CDR3 sequence is 16 residues long. Looked up from germline, CDR1 is MGHRA and CDR2 is YSYEKL. V dropped 4 bases and J dropped 8; count of bases not matched to a gene: 8. The CDR3 DNA reads as TGCGCCAGCAGCCCCCGACTAGCGGGGGGACTGGATGAGCAGTTCTTC. This codes for CASSPRLAGGLDEQFF.

This clonotype has more than one count but fewer than ten. The rearrangement links TRBV3-1 to TRBJ2-6, with 9 bases identical to TRBD1. The length of the CDR3 is 21 residues. J was trimmed by 0 bases and V by 4 bases; bases with no gene match: 16. Germline V CDR1 and CDR2: LGHDT, YNNKEL (reference sequence). DNA for the CDR3: TGTGCCAGCAGCCCGGAATCACCGGGACAGGGTTTTTCCTCTGGGGCCAACGTCCTGACTTTC. Translating it yields CASSPESPGQGFSSGANVLTF.

This clonotype showed up just a few times. The chain couples TRBV20-1 to TRBJ2-1; 14 bases are a match to TRBD2. Germline assignment: CDR1 DFQATT and CDR2 SNEGSKA (reference sequence). Unmatched junction bases numbered 15, after V lost 5 bases and J lost 6 bases. The CDR3 runs to 18 residues. CDR3 bases: TGCAGTGCTCTCAGACTAGCGGGAGGGCTGGCAGGGGGCAATGAGCAGTTCTTC. Translated: CSALRLAGGLAGGNEQFF.

CDR3 DNA: TGCGCCAGCAGCTTGAATGGACTAGCGGGCAATGAGCAGTTCTTC. Translation gives CASSLNGLAGNEQFF. The genes are TRBV5-1 and TRBJ2-1; TRBD2 matches at 11 bases. This CDR3 is 15 amino acids long. Unmatched junction bases numbered 3, after V lost 1 base and J lost 6 bases. Germline V CDR1 and CDR2: SGHRS, YFSETQ.

This clonotype was seen a handful of times. The chain is built from TRBV20-1 and TRBJ2-3, with D hard to call. Trimming removed 3 bases from V and 2 bases from J, with 12 bases in between. The CDR3 totals 14 residues. In germline, CDR1 is DFQATT, CDR2 SNEGSKA (reference sequence). For the CDR3, the DNA is TGCAGTGCTAGCCGGGTTCTAAACACAGATACGCAGTATTTT. As protein: CSASRVLNTDTQYF.

Turning to this clonotype: Because the CDR3 is missing its conserved closing phenylalanine or tryptophan, this is likely a read error. V usage is TRBV28 and J usage is TRBJ2-5; D unclear. Trimming left V 4 bases short and J 0 bases short, with 12 bases between. Looked up from germline, CDR1 is MDHEN and CDR2 is SYDVKM. This CDR3 contains 15 residues. The chain's CDR3 is CASSSPGQYQETQYV. DNA of the CDR3: TGTGCCAGCAGTTCCCCGGGCCAGTACCAAGAGACCCAGTACGTC.

This chain uses TRBV7-3 with TRBJ2-5; a weak D match, TRBD1 (5 bases). The CDR3 extends over 13 amino acids. The germline gives CDR1 SGHTA, CDR2 FQGTGA. V lost 2 bases to trimming and J lost 5 bases, with 9 bases between them. CDR3 residues: CASSLGAMETQYF. Written as DNA, the CDR3 is TGTGCCAGCAGCTTAGGGGCGATGGAGACCCAGTACTTC.

The gene calls are TRBV30 and TRBJ2-6; D gene unclear. This CDR3 spans 15 amino acids. V was pared by 0 bases and J by 0 bases, with 6 bases between. Germline CDR1 reads GTSNPN; CDR2 reads SVGIG (reference sequence). This chain's CDR3 is CAWSVLCSGANVLTF. The DNA of the CDR3 is TGTGCCTGGAGTGTACTTTGCTCTGGGGCCAACGTCCTGACTTTC.

The chain links TRBV5-4 to TRBJ2-2; D may be TRBD1 (6 bases). CDR1 and CDR2 from the germline V gene are SGHNT and YYREEE (reference sequence). This CDR3 is 15 amino acids long. The V end was cut by 4 bases, the J end by 4 bases, with 14 bases between. CDR3: CASSIGTYRTGELFF. The CDR3 nucleotides read TGTGCCAGCAGCATCGGGACATACCGCACCGGGGAGCTGTTTTTT.

V gene TRBV7-2 combines with J gene TRBJ2-7; 10 bases map to TRBD2. With V trimmed by 0 bases and J by 3 bases, 2 bases remained unmatched. The CDR3 runs to 15 residues. Per the germline V gene, CDR1 is SGHTA and CDR2 is FQGNSA. The CDR3 sequence is CASSLAASGSYEQYF. The CDR3 DNA follows: TGTGCCAGCAGCTTAGCCGCTAGCGGGAGCTACGAGCAGTACTTC.

This clonotype was observed a handful of times. The chain links TRBV7-9 to TRBJ1-2; D is uncertain. Per germline, CDR1 SEHNR and CDR2 FQNEAQ (reference sequence). The CDR3 sequence is 14 residues long. Between the trimmed V and J ends, which lost 2 bases and 4 bases, there was a span of 11 bases. The CDR3 coding sequence is TGTGCCAGCAGCTTAAGGCAACAGATCTATGGCTACACCTTC. This gives the protein CASSLRQQIYGYTF.

The chain has TRBV7-2 and TRBJ2-1; 11 bases agree with TRBD2. Looked up from germline, CDR1 is SGHTA and CDR2 is FQGNSA. V was pared by 1 base and J by 4 bases, with 3 bases of the junction left unmatched. The CDR3 extends over 16 amino acids. This CDR3 reads CASSLVTSGRYNEQFF. CDR3 coding DNA: TGTGCCAGCAGCTTAGTTACTAGCGGGAGATACAATGAGCAGTTCTTC.

This clonotype was recorded at least ten times. CDR3 in amino acids: CASSFGGSVASYEQYF. The CDR3 DNA is TGTGCCAGCAGTTTTGGGGGTTCTGTGGCATCCTACGAGCAGTACTTC. The V call is TRBV12-3 or TRBV12-4, the J call TRBJ2-7; tentatively, D is TRBD1 or TRBD2 (5 bases each). This CDR3 is built from 16 residues. V was trimmed by 3 bases and J by 1 base, leaving 16 bases between them.

The chain joins TRBV28 to TRBJ2-3, with D tentatively TRBD1 (6 bases). Germline V gene data show CDR1 as MDHEN and CDR2 as SYDVKM. V lost 6 bases and J 2 bases, leaving 21 bases between the germline ends. This CDR3 is built from 17 residues. Written as DNA, the CDR3 is TGTGCCAGCAGGGCAAGGGGGTTACGGGTCCCCACAGATACGCAGTATTTT. It yields the protein CASRARGLRVPTDTQYF.

V is TRBV29-1 and J is TRBJ2-1, with D maybe TRBD1 (7 bases). This CDR3 is built from 14 residues. In germline, CDR1 is SQVTM, CDR2 ANQGSEA. V shed 4 bases and J shed 6 bases, with 16 bases lying between them. DNA for the CDR3: TGCAGCGTTGGGACCAGGGGGGTGAGCAATGAGCAGTTCTTC. Protein product: CSVGTRGVSNEQFF.

The table lists this clonotype with many counts. The V call is TRBV9, the J call TRBJ1-1, with D maybe TRBD1 (5 bases). The CDR3 covers 14 residues. Germline CDR1 reads SGDLS; CDR2 reads YYNGEE. V lost 4 bases to trimming and J lost 1 base, with 11 bases between them. The CDR3 nucleotides read TGTGCCAGCAGCCCTACCGGACAGAACACTGAAGCTTTCTTT. It is translated as CASSPTGQNTEAFF.

The chain carries TRBV5-1 and TRBJ1-5; the D gene is possibly TRBD1 (5 bases). The germline gives CDR1 SGHRS, CDR2 YFSETQ. CDR3 length equals 17 residues. Trimming took 0 bases from V and 4 from J, leaving 17 bases between them. The CDR3 is CASSLAPTEGSNQPQHF. CDR3 bases: TGCGCCAGCAGCTTGGCCCCGACAGAAGGCTCAAATCAGCCCCAGCATTTT.

About this clonotype: It may be a read error: a sequence one base away is much more abundant. The V and J genes are TRBV20-1 and TRBJ2-4; 7 bases match TRBD2. With the DNA end fitting TRBJ2-5 better, the J assignment may be wrong. This CDR3 region has 12 residues. Per germline, CDR1 DFQATT and CDR2 SNEGSKA (reference sequence). As DNA, the CDR3 is TGCAGTGCTGCAGCTAGCGGTGAGACCCAGTACTTC. It specifies CSAAASGETQYF.

This clonotype occurred many times. The rearrangement links TRBV11-2 to TRBJ2-1; perhaps TRBD1 as D (6 bases). Germline V gives CDR1 SGHAT, CDR2 FQNNGV. The CDR3 extends over 16 amino acids. Between the trimmed V and J ends, which lost 2 bases and 8 bases, there was a span of 19 bases. CDR3 residues: CASSLLGADSFHEQFF. CDR3 bases: TGTGCCAGCAGCTTACTTGGGGCGGACAGTTTCCATGAGCAGTTCTTC. The variable domain in full, with the rest retrieved from reference TRBV11-2 and TRBJ2-1, is EAGVAQSPRYKIIEKRQSVAFWCNPISGHATLYWYQQILGQGPKLLIQFQNNGVVDDSQLPKDRFSAERLKGVDSTLKIQPAKLEDSAVYLCASSLLGADSFHEQFFGPGTRLTVL.

The chain carries TRBV2 and TRBJ2-1; 11 positions agree with TRBD1. Judging by the DNA end, TRBJ2-7 fits better; the J call may be wrong. The length of the CDR3 is 15 residues. Germline loops: CDR1 SNHLY, CDR2 FYNNEI. CDR3 nucleotide sequence: TGTGCCATCAGCCAAACGGGACAGGGGGGACACGAGCAGTACTTC. Its protein product is CAISQTGQGGHEQYF.

The sample holds a few counts of this clonotype. V gene TRBV6-1 combines with J gene TRBJ2-1, with 7 bases fitting TRBD2. Germline CDR1 is MNHNS and CDR2 is SASEGT. This CDR3 spans 16 amino acids. V lost 3 bases and J lost 5; bases outside the gene matches: 10. CDR3 in DNA: TGTGCCAGCAGTGATGGTCGTGGGACTATAGACAATGAGCAGTTCTTC. It is translated as CASSDGRGTIDNEQFF.

The chain recombines TRBV19 with TRBJ2-3; 9 bases are shared with TRBD1. The germline CDR1 and CDR2 sequences are LNHDA and SQIVND (reference sequence). After removal of 9 bases from V and 4 bases from J, the junction contained 11 bases not matched to a gene. The CDR3 is 15 residues long. Written as DNA, the CDR3 is TGTGCCAGCAATTCCGGGACAGGGAGACCAGATACGCAGTATTTT. This sequence encodes CASNSGTGRPDTQYF.